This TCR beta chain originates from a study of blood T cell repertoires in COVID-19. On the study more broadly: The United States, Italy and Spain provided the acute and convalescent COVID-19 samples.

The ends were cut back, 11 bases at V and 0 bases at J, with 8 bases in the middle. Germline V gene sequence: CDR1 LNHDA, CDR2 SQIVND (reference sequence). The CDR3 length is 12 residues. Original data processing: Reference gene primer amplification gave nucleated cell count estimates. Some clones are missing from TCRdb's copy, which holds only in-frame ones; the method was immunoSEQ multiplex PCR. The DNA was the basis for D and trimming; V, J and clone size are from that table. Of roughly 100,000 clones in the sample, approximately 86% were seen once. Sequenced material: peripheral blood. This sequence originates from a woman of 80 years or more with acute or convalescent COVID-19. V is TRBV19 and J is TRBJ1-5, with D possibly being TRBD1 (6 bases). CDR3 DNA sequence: TGTGCCGTCAGGGGTAGCAATCAGCCCCAGCATTTT. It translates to CAVRGSNQPQHF.